The 21 T cell receptor beta chains given below trace back to one sample, sequenced in a study of shared clonotypes between healthy human individuals (dated by TCRdb to between 2020 and 2021). Receptor amplification or capture employed the immunoSEQ multiplex PCR assay. TCRdb provides this immuneACCESS table in a form limited to in-frame rearrangements. Some clones are lacking; in checked studies, under half of them reflect an unresolved V gene, and why the rest are absent is not known. The sample profile shows roughly 480,000 clones; 70% to 80% of them were found once. Together, the top ten hold over 9.5% of the sample. The sequenced sample consisted of PBMCs. The receptors come from a woman in her 40s in good health. Some clones in this sample may be carry-over from other donors' samples.

The chain carries TRBV30 and TRBJ2-3; unclear D gene. Per germline, CDR1 GTSNPN and CDR2 SVGIG (reference sequence). The CDR3 length is 11 residues. V lost 1 base and J lost 7, with 6 bases in between. The CDR3 bases are TGTGCCTGGAGTGAGGTAAATACGCAGTATTTT. Translated, it gives CAWSEVNTQYF.

V and J are TRBV2 and TRBJ2-7; maybe TRBD1 (6 bases). The CDR3 sequence is 14 residues long. V was trimmed by 6 bases and J by 3 bases, leaving 15 bases between them. The germline CDR1 and CDR2 sequences are SNHLY and FYNNEI. CDR3: CASSEGVPVYEQYF. In nucleotides, the CDR3 is TGTGCCAGCAGCGAGGGGGTGCCGGTCTACGAGCAGTACTTC.

On this clone itself: The sample holds other DNA sequences that translate to the same CDR3. The rearrangement links TRBV5-1 to TRBJ2-2, with no clear D. Between the trimmed V and J ends, which lost 4 bases and 4 bases, there was a span of 8 bases. Germline V gene lookup returns CDR1 SGHRS and CDR2 YFSETQ. The CDR3 consists of 13 residues. CDR3 loop: CASSPGTTGELFF. The CDR3 DNA sequence: TGCGCCAGCAGCCCCGGCACCACCGGGGAGCTGTTTTTT. Variable domain in full (rest from reference TRBV5-1 and TRBJ2-2): KAGVTQTPRYLIKTRGQQVTLSCSPISGHRSVSWYQQTPGQGLQFLFEYFSETQRNKGNFPGRFSGRQFSNSRSEMNVSTLELGDSALYLCASSPGTTGELFFGEGSRLTVL.

This sequence joins TRBV2 and TRBJ1-5; D gene unclear. The CDR3 has 14 residues. Germline V gene data show CDR1 as SNHLY and CDR2 as FYNNEI. Between the trimmed V and J ends, which lost 6 bases and 8 bases, there was a span of 17 bases. The CDR3 DNA follows: TGTGCCAGCAGCCCGGACCGCGCCTGGGAGCCCCAGCATTTT. It specifies CASSPDRAWEPQHF.

As to this clone: Other DNA sequences of this sample code for an identical CDR3. The V gene is TRBV7-9, the J gene TRBJ2-1, with 10 bases matching TRBD2. The length of the CDR3 is 16 residues. The ends lost 5 bases at V and 0 bases at J; junction bases unmatched: 4. Germline V gives CDR1 SEHNR, CDR2 FQNEAQ (reference sequence). The CDR3 reads CASSPRLAGSYNEQFF. The CDR3 coding sequence is TGTGCCAGCAGCCCCAGACTAGCGGGCTCCTACAATGAGCAGTTCTTC.

This chain connects TRBV15 to TRBJ2-2, with 7 bases identical to TRBD2. V shed 3 bases and J 3 bases; nucleotides not matched to a gene: 4. The CDR3 runs 15 residues. CDR1 is LNHNV, CDR2 YYDKDF, per germline (reference sequence). The CDR3 bases are TGTGCCACCAGCAGTTATGGACTAGACACCGGGGAGCTGTTTTTT. This sequence encodes CATSSYGLDTGELFF.

The chain couples TRBV4-1 to TRBJ2-2, with D hard to call. Trimming shortened V by 1 base and J by 3 bases, and 12 bases separated the two germline ends. The germline V gene has CDR1 MGHRA and CDR2 YSYEKL. This CDR3 region has 16 residues. The CDR3 coding sequence is TGCGCCAGCAGCCAAGGCCCCGGGCGATACACCGGGGAGCTGTTTTTT. As protein: CASSQGPGRYTGELFF.

The chain joins TRBV9 to TRBJ2-3, with 10 bases fitting TRBD2. Per the germline V gene, CDR1 is SGDLS and CDR2 is YYNGEE. The V gene end was trimmed by 4 bases and the J gene end by 7 bases; junction bases not matched to a gene: 12. The CDR3 runs to 16 residues. CDR3 DNA sequence: TGTGCCAGCAGCCCGGGACTAGCGCCCCGCGGAAATACGCAGTATTTT. It is translated as CASSPGLAPRGNTQYF.

This chain connects TRBV6-4 to TRBJ2-6; 8 bases are shared with TRBD2. The V and J ends lost 5 bases and 0 bases, in that order; junction bases with no gene match: 6. The germline V gene encodes CDR1 MRHNA and CDR2 SNTAGT. The CDR3 is made up of 17 amino acids. The CDR3 region is CASSPGTSVSGANVLTF. In DNA form, the CDR3 reads TGTGCCAGCAGTCCCGGGACTAGTGTCTCTGGGGCCAACGTCCTGACTTTC.

The V gene is TRBV13, the J gene TRBJ2-4; tentatively, D is TRBD1 (6 bases). CDR3 length: 13 residues. Trimming shortened V by 5 bases and J by 9 bases, and 14 bases separated the two germline ends. The germline gives CDR1 PRHDT, CDR2 FYEKMQ (reference sequence). The CDR3 here is CASSEGEWGIQYF. CDR3 DNA: TGTGCCAGCAGCGAGGGGGAGTGGGGCATTCAGTACTTC.

This clone was counted once. CDR3 protein: CASSFIGSGANVLTF. CDR3 DNA: TGTGCCAGCAGTTTCATAGGGTCTGGGGCCAACGTCCTGACTTTC. V and J are TRBV27 and TRBJ2-6; D ambiguous. V gave up 3 bases and J gave up 1 base, with 7 bases separating them. This CDR3 is 15 amino acids long. Germline CDR1 MNHEY, CDR2 SMNVEV (reference sequence).

The rearrangement links TRBV15 to TRBJ1-4; TRBD1 is a possible D gene (6 bases). The CDR3 has 13 amino acids. Germline CDR1 LNHNV, CDR2 YYDKDF (reference sequence). Trimming stripped 0 bases from V and 11 bases from J, with 10 bases between. CDR3 sequence (DNA): TGTGCCACCAGCAGAGACCCCCAGGGGAAACTGTTTTTT. Translation gives CATSRDPQGKLFF.

For the CDR3, the DNA is TGTGCCAGCTCAACACTAGCGCCAGGGTCTCGGGGATCCTACTACGAGCAGTACTTC. The encoded protein is CASSTLAPGSRGSYYEQYF. The chain couples TRBV18 to TRBJ2-7; 7 bases align to TRBD2. The CDR3 contains 19 residues. V shed 5 bases and J 3 bases; nucleotides not matched to a gene: 22. Germline CDR1 is KGHSH and CDR2 is LQKENI.

The chain couples TRBV7-2 to TRBJ2-5, with D possibly TRBD1 on 6 matching bases. The V end was cut by 2 bases, the J end by 5 bases, with 15 bases between. Germline CDR1 SGHTA, CDR2 FQGNSA. The CDR3 runs 15 residues. The CDR3 DNA is TGTGCCAGCAGCTTAAGGGGGACCCTGGGGGAGACCCAGTACTTC. Translated: CASSLRGTLGETQYF.

With regard to this clone: The identical CDR3 is also encoded by other nucleotide sequences in the sample. CDR3: CASSLSTDTQYF. CDR3 nucleotides: TGTGCCAGCAGCTTAAGCACAGATACGCAGTATTTT. The rearrangement joins TRBV7-2 to TRBJ2-3; no firm D call. Trimming removed 2 bases from V and 0 bases from J, with 0 bases in between. The CDR3 is 12 residues long. The germline CDR1 and CDR2 sequences are SGHTA and FQGNSA.

This clone has only one observation. V gene TRBV11-2 combines with J gene TRBJ1-5; D unresolved. Germline assignment: CDR1 SGHAT and CDR2 FQNNGV. The CDR3 length is 13 residues. V was clipped by 0 bases and J by 0 bases, with 0 bases between them. The CDR3: CASSLDSNQPQHF. The CDR3 DNA reads as TGTGCCAGCAGCTTAGATAGCAATCAGCCCCAGCATTTT.

The chain recombines TRBV19 with TRBJ2-2, with D tentatively TRBD2 (6 bases). This CDR3 spans 13 amino acids. V was pared by 8 bases and J by 5 bases, with 12 bases between. Germline V lookup: CDR1 LNHDA, CDR2 SQIVND (reference sequence). The CDR3 sequence is CASWDSLTGELFF. CDR3 nucleotide sequence: TGTGCCAGTTGGGACTCCCTAACCGGGGAGCTGTTTTTT. Complete variable domain (other parts from reference TRBV19 and TRBJ2-2): DGGITQSPKYLFRKEGQNVTLSCEQNLNHDAMYWYRQDPGQGLRLIYYSQIVNDFQKGDIAEGYSVSREKKESFPLTVTSAQKNPTAFYLCASWDSLTGELFFGEGSRLTVL.

CDR3 DNA sequence: TGTGCCAGCAGCTCCCGATACGAGCAGTACTTC. Its protein product is CASSSRYEQYF. The V gene is TRBV7-2, the J gene TRBJ2-7; the D is unclear. CDR3 length: 11 residues. CDR1 SGHTA and CDR2 FQGNSA come from the germline V gene. V was pared by 4 bases and J by 4 bases, with 5 bases between.

The gene calls are TRBV9 and TRBJ2-2, with 7 nucleotides matching TRBD1. The junction had 4 bases not matched to a gene; V was cut back by 0 bases and J by 5 bases. The CDR3 runs to 15 residues. CDR1 and CDR2 from the germline V gene are SGDLS and YYNGEE. The CDR3 bases are TGTGCCAGCAGCGTAGGGCCAGGGGGAACCGGGGAGCTGTTTTTT. Residues: CASSVGPGGTGELFF.

Only one count was recorded for this clone. The chain carries TRBV7-2 and TRBJ2-1; D perhaps matches TRBD2 (6 bases). V dropped 5 bases and J dropped 0 bases, with 11 bases sitting between them. CDR3 length: 15 residues. Germline V gene data show CDR1 as SGHTA and CDR2 as FQGNSA. The CDR3 DNA follows: TGTGCCAGCAGCAACGAACTAGCCTCCTACAATGAGCAGTTCTTC. Translated, it gives CASSNELASYNEQFF. Together with reference TRBV7-2 and TRBJ2-1, the CDR3 gives the full variable domain: GAGVSQSPSNKVTEKGKDVELRCDPISGHTALYWYRQSLGQGLEFLIYFQGNSAPDKSGLPSDRFSAERTGGSVSTLTIQRTQQEDSAVYLCASSNELASYNEQFFGPGTRLTVL.

The rearrangement joins TRBV7-7 to TRBJ2-6; D tentatively fits TRBD1 or TRBD2 (5 bases each). This CDR3 has 16 amino acids. Germline CDR1 SSHAT, CDR2 FNYEAQ (reference sequence). V shed 3 bases and J shed 0 bases, with 9 bases lying between them. CDR3 amino acids: CASSLAGTSGANVLTF. CDR3 nucleotides: TGTGCCAGCAGCTTGGCAGGGACCTCTGGGGCCAACGTCCTGACTTTC.